A selection of T cell receptor beta chains follows, all from one sample in a study of cytomegalovirus exposure and HLA in healthy donors. Using immunoSEQ multiplex PCR, the repertoire was profiled, and TCRdb retains in-frame clones only, with some absent. The sample lists around 150,000 clones, roughly three fifths occurring once. The specimen was PBMCs. The receptors stem from a male donor in good health and CMV-seronegative. Both conserved end residues are trimmed from each CDR3.

j_gene	len	v_gene	CDR3aa
TRBJ2-5	11	TRBV6-5	ASRLAGAETQY
TRBJ1-2	7	TRBV30	ALGKGYT
TRBJ2-3	14	TRBV7-2	ASQVVTGGITDTQY
TRBJ2-7	14	TRBV7-6	ASSLDVTGGRDEQY
TRBJ2-3	13	TRBV18	ASSPEQGAADTQY
TRBJ2-1	12	TRBV2	AGPSSGGADEQF
TRBJ2-1	13	TRBV19	ASTRLAGGRDEQF
TRBJ1-4	12	TRBV28	ASSLPTTGEKLF
TRBJ1-6	12	TRBV6-5	ASNRAGSHSPLH
TRBJ1-1	13	TRBV9	ASSAGGQAVTEAF
TRBJ2-7	11	TRBV28	ASSFQGGNEQY
TRBJ1-5	13	TRBV10-2	ASRDYRVPNQPQH
TRBJ2-1	14	TRBV18	ASSRGVAGFDNEQF
TRBJ2-7	14	TRBV4-3	ASSQEWGQGFYEQY